This T cell receptor (beta chain) was identified during a study of post-analysis software for immune sequencing data. The CDR3 has 16 residues. CDR1 is LGHDT, CDR2 YNNKEL, per germline (reference sequence). About this clonotype: Its antigen remains unidentified. A much larger clone lies one base from this, so it may be a read error.

Built from TCR beta cDNA, the libraries had unique molecular identifiers in them. With roughly 0.85 to 11 million T cells as the source, a few hundred thousand cDNA molecules resulted. TCRdb re-called the PCR reads through MiXCR, storing one row per CDR3 protein. The data hold some 190,000 distinct CDR3 sequences, with roughly 30% observed a single time. Study outcomes and limitations: Multiple sclerosis patients showed significantly lower normalized Chao1 diversity than controls did. Five TRBV segments, including TRBV5-6, TRBV5-1 and TRBV20-1, were more frequent in patients than controls.

The sample comprised blood. This rearrangement joins TRBV3-1 to TRBJ2-1; TRBD1 might be the D (7 bases). This sequence was found in a girl between 2 and 17 years old with multiple sclerosis. The CDR3 nucleotides are TGTGCCAACAGCCAATCAGGGGGGTTCTCCTACAATGAGCAGTTCTTC. It is translated as CANSQSGGFSYNEQFF.